A selection of T cell receptor beta chains follows, all from one sample in a study of T cells in Graves' hyperthyroidism and ophthalmopathy. In TCRdb, the multiplex PCR reads were re-called with MiXCR into one record per CDR3 protein. The table lists fewer than 900,000 distinct CDR3 sequences, 15% to 20% of them singletons. The specimen was blood. These receptors were collected from a young man with Graves' hyperthyroidism. Each CDR3 is given with its conserved first and last residue. The order of the fields is clone size, J gene, D gene, V gene, CDR3 protein, CDR3 DNA. D genes are given only for firm matches. Clone size is not always given. Where it is, it says once, few, many or a class for expanded clones.

many,TRBJ2-7,NA,TRBV7-8,CASSFRRVGEQYF,TGTGCCAGCAGCTTCCGGAGGGTAGGCGAGCAGTACTTC
NA,TRBJ2-1,TRBD2,TRBV4-2,CASSQRVLAGSNEQFF,TGTGCCAGCAGCCAAAGGGTACTAGCGGGGAGCAATGAGCAGTTCTTC
NA,TRBJ1-1,TRBD1,TRBV5-6,CASSPRRGGSNTEAFF,TGTGCCAGCAGCCCCAGACGAGGGGGCTCGAACACTGAAGCTTTCTTT
few,TRBJ2-5,NA,TRBV28,CATKGETQYF,TGTGCCACTAAGGGGGAGACCCAGTACTTC
many,TRBJ2-3,NA,TRBV7-8,CASSLASPLWILGDTDTQYF,TGTGCCAGCAGCTTAGCGTCCCCCCTCTGGATCCTTGGGGACACAGATACGCAGTATTTT
many,TRBJ2-3,NA,TRBV7-9,CASNLVSLGPYTDTQYF,TGTGCCAGCAACTTAGTATCCCTGGGACCTTACACAGATACGCAGTATTTT
few,TRBJ1-1,TRBD1,TRBV6-1,CASSPKRTGEGASAFF,TGTGCCAGCAGTCCCAAAAGGACAGGGGAGGGTGCTTCAGCTTTCTTT
NA,TRBJ2-7,TRBD2,TRBV24-1,CATSDSGGTSGYEQYF,TGTGCCACCAGTGATTCCGGCGGGACTAGCGGTTACGAGCAGTACTTC
NA,TRBJ2-7,NA,TRBV14,CASSPGTAGRIGCYEQYF,TGTGCCAGCAGCCCCGGGACAGCGGGACGGATTGGGTGTTACGAGCAGTACTTC
many,TRBJ2-7,NA,TRBV2,CASSVLRNYEQYF,TGTGCCAGCAGTGTCTTAAGGAACTACGAGCAGTACTTC
NA,TRBJ2-3,TRBD2,TRBV10-3,CATGAGEGDTQYF,TGTGCCACCGGAGCGGGAGAGGGAGATACGCAGTATTTT
few,TRBJ2-3,NA,TRBV20-1,CSARVKSHTDTQYF,TGCAGTGCTAGGGTCAAGTCCCACACAGATACGCAGTATTTT
many,TRBJ2-7,NA,TRBV11-2,CASSLDRDNFSYEQYF,TGTGCCAGCAGCTTAGACCGTGACAACTTTTCCTACGAGCAGTACTTC
many,TRBJ2-7,NA,TRBV10-3,CAISEDPRGPYGRYEQYF,TGTGCCATCAGTGAGGACCCACGGGGACCCTATGGGCGCTACGAGCAGTACTTC
many,TRBJ2-1,NA,TRBV11-3,CASSLDHYNEQFF,TGTGCCAGCAGCTTAGATCATTACAATGAGCAGTTCTTC
many,TRBJ2-7,NA,TRBV20-1,CSASGPTDLYEQYF,TGCAGTGCTAGCGGGCCGACAGATCTCTACGAGCAGTACTTC
many,TRBJ2-7,NA,TRBV2,CASLKEQGGSYEQYF,TGTGCCAGCCTTAAGGAGCAGGGGGGAAGTTACGAGCAGTACTTC
NA,TRBJ2-5,NA,TRBV25-1,CASNRGSLETQYF,TGTGCCAGCAACCGAGGGAGCCTGGAGACCCAGTACTTC
NA,TRBJ1-1,NA,TRBV24-1,CATQKDGNTEAFF,TGTGCCACCCAGAAGGACGGTAACACTGAAGCTTTCTTT
NA,TRBJ2-1,NA,TRBV25-1,CASSGASSRRDNEQFF,TGTGCCAGCAGTGGGGCGTCTAGCAGGAGGGACAATGAGCAGTTCTTC
NA,TRBJ2-3,TRBD2,TRBV24-1,CATRTRRIAGGNTQYF,TGTGCCACCCGTACCAGGAGAATAGCGGGAGGAAATACGCAGTATTTT
many,TRBJ2-4,NA,TRBV20-1,CSASGRLAKNIQYF,TGCAGTGCGAGCGGGCGTCTAGCCAAAAACATTCAGTACTTC
NA,TRBJ2-1,NA,TRBV7-3,CASSLDGRAYNEQFF,TGTGCCAGCAGCTTAGACGGGAGAGCCTACAATGAGCAGTTCTTC
NA,TRBJ2-7,TRBD2,TRBV4-2,CASSQELAGGYEQYF,TGTGCCAGCAGCCAAGAGCTAGCGGGGGGATACGAGCAGTACTTC
many,TRBJ2-1,TRBD2,TRBV20-1,CSGFGGRSDNEQFF,TGCAGTGGTTTCGGCGGGAGGAGTGACAATGAGCAGTTCTTC
NA,TRBJ1-1,TRBD1,TRBV4-2,CASSPGQVLVDTEAFF,TGTGCCAGCAGCCCGGGACAGGTACTCGTGGACACTGAAGCTTTCTTT
many,TRBJ2-3,NA,TRBV28,CASTNQGFLGPHTDTQYF,TGTGCCAGCACCAATCAAGGGTTCCTAGGGCCGCACACAGATACGCAGTATTTT
many,TRBJ2-5,NA,TRBV3-1,CASSHAQGKTQYF,TGTGCCAGCAGCCACGCTCAAGGGAAGACCCAGTACTTC
many,TRBJ1-1,NA,TRBV7-9,CASSLDRTTEAFF,TGTGCCAGCAGCTTAGATAGGACAACTGAAGCTTTCTTT
many,TRBJ1-1,NA,TRBV7-8,CASSPRSRNTEAFF,TGTGCCAGCAGCCCCCGGTCGCGGAACACTGAAGCTTTCTTT
many,TRBJ2-1,TRBD2,TRBV7-2,CASSLAAGGPVNEQFF,TGTGCCAGCAGCTTAGCTGCGGGAGGGCCGGTCAATGAGCAGTTCTTC
NA,TRBJ1-1,NA,TRBV19,CASIPLGHTEAFF,TGTGCCAGTATCCCTCTTGGTCACACTGAAGCTTTCTTT
NA,TRBJ2-5,NA,TRBV4-3,CASSQEDERTQYF,TGCGCCAGCAGCCAAGAAGATGAGAGGACCCAGTACTTC